Listed below are T cell receptor beta chains from one sample, sequenced in a study of cytomegalovirus exposure and HLA in healthy donors. TCRdb's table, derived via immunoSEQ multiplex PCR, lists solely in-frame clones and lacks some. The sample carries about 150,000 clones, 70% recorded once. Sequencing input: PBMCs. These TCRs come from an older woman in good health and CMV-seropositive. CDR3s include the opening cysteine and the closing phenylalanine or tryptophan. Fields, in order: V gene, J gene, D gene, clone size, CDR3 protein, CDR3 DNA. The D gene is left open where the match is weak. Rows give clone size only sometimes, using once, few, many, or a class for an expanded clone.

TRBV5-1	TRBJ1-1	NA	NA	CASSFDSTGNTEAFF	TGCGCCAGCAGCTTCGACAGCACGGGGAACACTGAAGCTTTCTTT
TRBV5-1	TRBJ2-1	NA	NA	CASSLELYNEQFF	TGCGCCAGCAGCTTGGAGCTATACAATGAGCAGTTCTTC
TRBV25-1	TRBJ2-4	NA	few	CASSEFGDIQYF	TGTGCCAGCAGTGAATTCGGAGACATTCAGTACTTC
TRBV5-1	TRBJ1-4	NA	once	CASSRDATNEKLFF	TGCGCCAGCAGCCGAGATGCAACTAATGAAAAACTGTTTTTT
TRBV29-1	TRBJ1-5	TRBD1	NA	CSVAGLQGQPQHF	TGCAGCGTTGCTGGGCTACAGGGGCAGCCCCAGCATTTT
TRBV14	TRBJ2-3	TRBD2	NA	CASSRLAGGSTDTQYF	TGTGCCAGCAGCCGCCTAGCGGGAGGTAGCACAGATACGCAGTATTTT
TRBV29-1	TRBJ2-6	NA	NA	CSVYGSGANVLTF	TGCAGCGTTTACGGCTCTGGGGCCAACGTCCTGACTTTC
TRBV2	TRBJ1-1	NA	NA	CASGLLDRTEAFF	TGTGCCAGCGGATTACTAGACAGGACTGAAGCTTTCTTT
TRBV5-1	TRBJ2-3	TRBD1	NA	CASTPLNRGPTDTQYF	TGCGCCAGCACCCCATTGAACAGGGGTCCCACAGATACGCAGTATTTT
TRBV7-8	TRBJ1-2	TRBD1	NA	CASSPRTGGPASYGYTF	TGTGCCAGCAGCCCTAGGACAGGGGGCCCCGCAAGCTATGGCTACACCTTC
TRBV7-3	TRBJ2-1	NA	NA	CASSPSERAGEQFF	TGTGCCAGCAGCCCCTCCGAGAGGGCCGGTGAGCAGTTCTTC
TRBV19	TRBJ1-1	NA	NA	CASADRTTEAFF	TGTGCCAGCGCGGACAGAACAACTGAAGCTTTCTTT
TRBV5-4	TRBJ2-5	TRBD2	NA	CASSLFGRGEETQYF	TGTGCCAGCAGCTTGTTCGGGAGGGGCGAAGAGACCCAGTACTTC
TRBV6-6	TRBJ2-1	NA	few	CASTLQDRKNQFF	TGTGCCAGCACTTTACAGGACAGAAAAAATCAGTTCTTC
TRBV2	TRBJ1-5	NA	NA	CASKEMDSGNQPQHF	TGTGCCAGCAAAGAGATGGACAGTGGGAATCAGCCCCAGCATTTT
TRBV6-5	TRBJ1-5	TRBD1	NA	CASRPTGGNQPQHF	TGTGCCAGCAGACCGACAGGGGGCAATCAGCCCCAGCATTTT
TRBV5-4	TRBJ2-1	NA	NA	CASSLELAPYNEQFF	TGTGCCAGCAGCTTGGAACTAGCCCCCTACAATGAGCAGTTCTTC
TRBV7-8	TRBJ1-2	TRBD1	NA	CASSRDRGTYGYTF	TGTGCCAGCAGCCGGGACAGGGGCACCTATGGCTACACCTTC
TRBV28	TRBJ1-1	NA	NA	CASSPLPGGGTEAFF	TGTGCCAGCAGTCCCCTTCCGGGGGGAGGCACTGAAGCTTTCTTT
TRBV6-5	TRBJ2-2	NA	NA	CASSYYRGTNTGELFF	TGTGCCAGCAGTTATTATCGTGGCACGAACACCGGGGAGCTGTTTTTT
TRBV5-6	TRBJ1-3	TRBD1	NA	CASSSRQGVRNTIYF	TGTGCCAGCAGTTCTAGACAGGGCGTCAGAAACACCATATATTTT
TRBV19	TRBJ1-1	NA	NA	CASSIMQVNTEAFF	TGTGCCAGTAGTATAATGCAGGTGAACACTGAAGCTTTCTTT
TRBV2	TRBJ2-5	NA	NA	CASSVAAAKQETQYF	TGTGCCAGCAGTGTTGCAGCGGCCAAACAAGAGACCCAGTACTTC
TRBV5-1	TRBJ1-3	NA	NA	CASSPPSGDSGNTIYF	TGCGCCAGCAGCCCCCCCTCGGGGGACTCTGGAAACACCATATATTTT
TRBV28	TRBJ1-1	NA	NA	CASILDRNTEAFF	TGTGCCAGCATATTAGACAGGAACACTGAAGCTTTCTTT
TRBV27	TRBJ1-2	NA	NA	CASTTLGPGYGYTF	TGTGCCAGCACCACCCTGGGGCCGGGCTATGGCTACACCTTC
TRBV6-5	TRBJ2-7	TRBD1	NA	CASSYTGQGLYEQYF	TGTGCCAGCAGTTACACTGGACAGGGCCTCTACGAGCAGTACTTC
TRBV10-3	TRBJ1-1	NA	NA	CAIRTRDSTEAFF	TGTGCCATCAGGACTCGGGACTCAACCGAAGCTTTCTTT
TRBV5-1	TRBJ1-1	TRBD1	few	CASSLATRDRGHRNTEAFF	TGCGCCAGCAGCTTGGCGACCCGGGACAGGGGGCATAGGAACACTGAAGCTTTCTTT
TRBV5-1	TRBJ2-5	TRBD1	NA	CASSFGQAQETQYF	TGCGCCAGCAGCTTCGGACAGGCTCAAGAGACCCAGTACTTC
TRBV18	TRBJ1-1	NA	NA	CASSSTDSNTEAFF	TGTGCCAGCTCATCGACAGATTCGAACACTGAAGCTTTCTTT
TRBV7-3	TRBJ2-3	TRBD2	NA	CASSSQRGRTDTQYF	TGTGCCAGCAGCTCCCAGCGGGGTCGCACAGATACGCAGTATTTT
TRBV19	TRBJ1-4	NA	NA	CASSGIRRDPTNEELFF	TGTGCCAGTTCTGGGATTCGCCGGGATCCAACTAATGAAGAACTGTTTTTT
TRBV21-1	TRBJ2-3	NA	NA	CASSKWTSGGQDTQYF	TGTGCCAGCAGCAAATGGACTAGCGGTGGGCAAGATACGCAGTATTTT
TRBV7-3	TRBJ2-7	NA	few	CASSFGPGDEQYF	TGTGCCAGCAGCTTTGGGCCGGGGGACGAGCAGTACTTC